The TCR beta chain under discussion was sequenced for a study of early T cells in non-severe SARS-CoV-2 infection. Study details: The input, bulk RNA from unsorted whole blood, was sequenced, and chains were unpaired. Study-level points and caveats: The matching step, a VDJdb search, favored anti-spike CD8 responses and missed private and CD4 specificities.

This clonotype was observed a few times. Its specificity is not known. This CDR3 contains 12 residues. CDR1 is SNHLY, CDR2 FYNNEI, per germline. V dropped 9 bases and J dropped 5 bases, with 13 bases sitting between them. Unique molecular identifier tags were affixed to discrete cDNA molecules. MiXCR, run by TCRdb on the 5' RACE reads, gives a single entry per CDR3 protein. This table has roughly 120,000 distinct CDR3 sequences, 10% to 15% appearing once. This clonotype was obtained from an adult who was a healthcare worker with PCR-confirmed SARS-CoV-2 infection or an uninfected control (not recorded which). The V gene is TRBV2, the J gene TRBJ1-1, with a weak D call TRBD1 (5 bases). This material consisted of whole blood, taken at baseline. This chain's CDR3 is CASQGEGTEAFF. CDR3 nucleotides: TGTGCCAGTCAGGGCGAAGGAACTGAAGCTTTCTTT. Using reference TRBV2 and TRBJ1-1 for the parts outside the CDR3, the full variable domain is EPEVTQTPSHQVTQMGQEVILRCVPISNHLYFYWYRQILGQKVEFLVSFYNNEISEKSEIFDDQFSVERPDGSNFTLKIRSTKLEDSAMYFCASQGEGTEAFFGQGTRLTVV.